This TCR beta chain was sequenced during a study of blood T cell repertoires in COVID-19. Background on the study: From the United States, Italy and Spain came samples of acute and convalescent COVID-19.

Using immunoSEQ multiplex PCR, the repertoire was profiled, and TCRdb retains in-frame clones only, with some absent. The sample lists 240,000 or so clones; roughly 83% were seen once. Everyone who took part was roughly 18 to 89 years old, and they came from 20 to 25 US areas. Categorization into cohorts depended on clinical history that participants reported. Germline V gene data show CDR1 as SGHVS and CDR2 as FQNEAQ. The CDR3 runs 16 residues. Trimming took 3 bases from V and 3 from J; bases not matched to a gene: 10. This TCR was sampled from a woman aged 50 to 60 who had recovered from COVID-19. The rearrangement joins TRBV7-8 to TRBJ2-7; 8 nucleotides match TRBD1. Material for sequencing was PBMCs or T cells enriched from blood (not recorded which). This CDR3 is CASSLGQGAWGYEQYF. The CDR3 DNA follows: TGTGCCAGCAGCTTGGGGCAGGGGGCTTGGGGCTACGAGCAGTACTTC. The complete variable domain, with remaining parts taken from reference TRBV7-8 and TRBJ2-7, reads GAGVSQSPRYKVAKRGQDVALRCDPISGHVSLFWYQQALGQGPEFLTYFQNEAQLDKSGLPSDRFFAERPEGSVSTLKIQRTQQEDSAVYLCASSLGQGAWGYEQYFGPGTRLTVT.